A single sample is the source of the 6 T cell receptor beta chains below, sequenced in a study of metastatic and nonmetastatic thyroid tumors. TCRdb re-called the PCR reads through MiXCR. The profile shows roughly 9,500 clones, around 28% of them singletons. Not a single patient had been given any form of treatment at any point before undergoing thyroid surgery. Material for sequencing was tumor tissue. These receptors all come from a female donor with papillary thyroid cancer or a benign thyroid nodule (not recorded which). Some clones in this sample may be carry-over from other donors' samples.

Relative to its sample, this clone is medium-sized. A read error may account for a junction end that differs from germline. Other DNA sequences of this sample code for an identical CDR3. The chain couples TRBV20-1 to TRBJ2-7, with 10 bases matching TRBD2. Germline V gene data show CDR1 as DFQATT and CDR2 as SNEGSKA (reference sequence). This CDR3 region has 13 residues. Here the CDR3 reads CSARKGTSATSDF. Here the CDR3 DNA reads TGCAGTGCTAGGAAGGGGACTAGCGCGACGTCGGACTTC.

With regard to this clone: A clone one base away is much larger, so this may be a read error. The J gene is TRBJ1-4, the V gene TRBV28, with a tentative D call TRBD1 (5 bases). The CDR3 spans 14 residues. The germline V gene has CDR1 MDHEN and CDR2 SYDVKM. The CDR3 sequence is CACSPDSRHEKLFF. CDR3 coding DNA: TGTGCCTGCAGCCCCGACAGCCGTCATGAAAAACTGTTTTTT.

The chain recombines TRBV6-1 with TRBJ2-3, with 8 bases aligning to TRBD2. This CDR3 has 15 residues. The trim removed 4 bases at V and 5 bases at J, leaving 8 bases unmatched. The germline V gene encodes CDR1 MNHNS and CDR2 SASEGT. DNA of the CDR3: TGTGCCAGCAGTGTTTCGTGGCTAGCGGGAGATACGCAGTATTTT. Its translation is CASSVSWLAGDTQYF.

Within the sample, this clone is medium-sized. The rearrangement uses TRBV4-2 and TRBJ2-3, with D hard to call. The CDR3 contains 14 residues. Germline CDR1 LGHNA, CDR2 YNFKEQ. Trimming cost V 0 bases and J 4 bases, with 8 bases left between them. CDR3 loop: CASSQELGADTQYF. As DNA, the CDR3 is TGTGCCAGCAGCCAAGAGTTGGGCGCAGATACGCAGTATTTT.

This clone was counted between two and nine times. The rearrangement uses TRBV12-3 or TRBV12-4 and TRBJ1-3, with unresolved D. The V and J ends lost 3 bases and 0 bases respectively, with 9 bases between them. The CDR3 consists of 15 residues. The CDR3 nucleotides read TGTGCCAGCAGTTTTGGGGTCCTCTCTGGAAACACCATATATTTT. This gives the protein CASSFGVLSGNTIYF.

CDR3 coding DNA: TGTGCCAGCACAGACAGGACCAACACTGAAGCTTTCTTT. Translating gives CASTDRTNTEAFF. V is TRBV6-1 and J is TRBJ1-1; the D gene is possibly TRBD1 (6 bases). The CDR3 is 13 amino acids. Per the germline V gene, CDR1 is MNHNS and CDR2 is SASEGT. V was shortened by 7 bases and J by 2 bases, with 11 bases between the two germline ends.